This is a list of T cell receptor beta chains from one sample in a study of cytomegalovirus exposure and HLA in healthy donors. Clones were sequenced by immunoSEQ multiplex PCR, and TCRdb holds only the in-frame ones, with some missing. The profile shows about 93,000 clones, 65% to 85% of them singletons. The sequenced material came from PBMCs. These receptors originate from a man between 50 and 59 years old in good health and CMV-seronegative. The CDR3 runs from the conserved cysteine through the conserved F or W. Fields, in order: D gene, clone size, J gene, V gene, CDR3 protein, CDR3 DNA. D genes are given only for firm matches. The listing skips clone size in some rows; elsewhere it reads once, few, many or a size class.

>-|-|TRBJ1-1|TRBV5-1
CASSLYRVEAEAFF
TGCGCCAGCAGCTTGTACAGGGTGGAGGCTGAAGCTTTCTTT
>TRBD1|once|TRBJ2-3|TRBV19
CASSIDFFGTETRLDTQYF
TGTGCCAGTAGTATAGATTTCTTCGGGACAGAGACCCGTTTGGATACGCAGTATTTT
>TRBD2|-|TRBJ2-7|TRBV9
CASSVAASPSGPYEQYF
TGTGCCAGCAGCGTAGCTGCGTCGCCTAGCGGACCCTACGAGCAGTACTTC
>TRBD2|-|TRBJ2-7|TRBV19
CASSIGPASGSYEQYF
TGTGCCAGTAGTATCGGCCCTGCTAGCGGATCCTACGAGCAGTACTTC
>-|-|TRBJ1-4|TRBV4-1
CASSSTATNEKLFF
TGCGCCAGCAGCTCGACAGCAACTAATGAAAAACTGTTTTTT
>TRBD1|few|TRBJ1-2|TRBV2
CASSESLTGIYGYTF
TGTGCCAGCAGTGAGAGTCTGACAGGGATCTATGGCTACACCTTC
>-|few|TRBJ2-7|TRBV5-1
CASSPPGTLSYEQYF
TGCGCCAGCAGCCCCCCCGGCACACTAAGCTACGAGCAGTACTTC
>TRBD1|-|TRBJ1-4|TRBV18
CASSEMTGINEKLFF
TGTGCCAGCTCAGAAATGACAGGGATCAATGAAAAACTGTTTTTT
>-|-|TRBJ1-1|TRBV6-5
CASAMRSYTEAFF
TGTGCCAGCGCTATGAGGAGTTACACTGAAGCTTTCTTT
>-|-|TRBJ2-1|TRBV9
CASSVQDYYNEQFF
TGTGCCAGCAGCGTACAGGACTATTACAATGAGCAGTTCTTC
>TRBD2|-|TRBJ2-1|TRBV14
CASSQGGGLDEQFF
TGTGCCAGCAGCCAAGGGGGGGGACTAGATGAGCAGTTCTTC
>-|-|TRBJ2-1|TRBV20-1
CSVPARNEQFF
TGCAGTGTTCCAGCGCGCAATGAGCAGTTCTTC
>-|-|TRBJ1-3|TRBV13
CASSLTDPVGDTIYF
TGTGCCAGCAGCTTGACCGACCCCGTGGGAGACACCATATATTTT
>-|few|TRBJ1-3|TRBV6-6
CASRSIRGSGNTIYF
TGTGCCAGCAGGTCTATTCGGGGCTCTGGAAACACCATATATTTT
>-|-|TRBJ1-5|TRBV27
CASRAAINNQPQHF
TGTGCCAGCAGAGCTGCCATCAACAATCAGCCCCAGCATTTT
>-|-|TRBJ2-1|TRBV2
CASSADYVNEQFF
TGTGCCAGCAGCGCGGACTACGTCAATGAGCAGTTCTTC
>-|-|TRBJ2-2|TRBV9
CASNVEGLAGELFF
TGTGCCAGCAACGTAGAGGGGTTAGCCGGGGAGCTGTTTTTT
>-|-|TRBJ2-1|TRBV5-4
CASSLAETVYNEQFF
TGTGCCAGCAGCTTGGCCGAGACAGTCTACAATGAGCAGTTCTTC
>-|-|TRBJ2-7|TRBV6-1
CASSRTVETYEQYF
TGTGCCAGCAGTCGGACAGTGGAAACGTACGAGCAGTACTTC
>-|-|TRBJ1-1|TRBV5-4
CASSLNAVINTEAFF
TGTGCCAGCAGCTTGAATGCAGTCATTAACACTGAAGCTTTCTTT
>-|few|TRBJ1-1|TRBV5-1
CASSLAGTNTEAFF
TGCGCCAGCAGCTTGGCAGGAACGAACACTGAAGCTTTCTTT
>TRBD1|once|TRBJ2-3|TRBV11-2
CASSFTQGVMDTQYF
TGTGCCAGCAGCTTCACCCAGGGGGTCATGGATACGCAGTATTTT
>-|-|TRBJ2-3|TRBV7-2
CASSSRLSTQYF
TGTGCCAGCAGCTCCAGACTAAGTACGCAGTATTTT
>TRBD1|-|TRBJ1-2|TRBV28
CASSRDRVNYGYTF
TGTGCCAGCAGCCGGGACAGGGTTAACTATGGCTACACCTTC
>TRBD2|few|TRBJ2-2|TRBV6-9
CASSPGTSDTGELFF
TGTGCCAGCAGTCCCGGGACTAGTGACACCGGGGAGCTGTTTTTT
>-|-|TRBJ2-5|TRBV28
CASSLFSGALQETQYF
TGTGCCAGCAGTTTATTTAGCGGAGCCCTCCAAGAGACCCAGTACTTC
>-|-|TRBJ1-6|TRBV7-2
CASSLDPVAGSPLHF
TGTGCCAGCAGCTTAGACCCGGTAGCGGGTTCACCCCTCCACTTT
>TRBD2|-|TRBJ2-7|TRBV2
CASSNSGSANEQYF
TGTGCCAGCAGTAATAGCGGGAGCGCTAACGAGCAGTACTTC
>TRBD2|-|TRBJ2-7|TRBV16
CASSQSLGLAADEQYF
TGTGCCAGCAGCCAATCTCTAGGACTAGCGGCCGACGAGCAGTACTTC
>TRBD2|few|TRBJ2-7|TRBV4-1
CASSHRLAGTYEQYF
TGCGCCAGCAGCCACCGACTAGCGGGAACCTACGAGCAGTACTTC
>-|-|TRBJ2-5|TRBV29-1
CSVHPNGGQETQYF
TGCAGCGTTCATCCCAATGGAGGTCAAGAGACCCAGTACTTC
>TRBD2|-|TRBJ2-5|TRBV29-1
CSVLGTSGGFVETQYF
TGCAGCGTCCTCGGGACTAGCGGGGGGTTTGTAGAGACCCAGTACTTC
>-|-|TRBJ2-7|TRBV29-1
CSVSWRGSYEQYF
TGCAGCGTTAGTTGGCGGGGCTCCTACGAGCAGTACTTC
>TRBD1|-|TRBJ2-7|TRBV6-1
CAISSWTGGEQYF
TGTGCCATCAGTTCTTGGACAGGGGGTGAGCAGTACTTC
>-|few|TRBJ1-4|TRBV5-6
CASSSWGEEKLFF
TGTGCCAGCAGCTCTTGGGGGGAAGAAAAACTGTTTTTT
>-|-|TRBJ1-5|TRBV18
CASSLSQNQPQHF
TGTGCCAGCTCACTCTCCCAGAATCAGCCCCAGCATTTT
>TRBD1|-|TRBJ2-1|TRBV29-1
CSVATGAGNEQFF
TGCAGCGTTGCGACAGGGGCCGGGAATGAGCAGTTCTTC
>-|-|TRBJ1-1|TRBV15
CATSRELGASEAFF
TGTGCCACCAGCAGAGAACTGGGGGCCTCTGAAGCTTTCTTT
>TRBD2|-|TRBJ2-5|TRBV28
CASSQALAGEETQYF
TGTGCCAGCAGCCAGGCACTAGCGGGGGAAGAGACCCAGTACTTC
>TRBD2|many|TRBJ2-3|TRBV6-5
CASSTLAGVADTQYF
TGTGCCAGCAGTACCTTAGCGGGAGTAGCAGATACGCAGTATTTT
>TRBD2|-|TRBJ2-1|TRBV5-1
CASSLGGTSGYNEQFF
TGCGCCAGCAGCTTGGGCGGGACTAGCGGTTACAATGAGCAGTTCTTC
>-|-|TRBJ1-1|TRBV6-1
CASSEWQGNTEAFF
TGTGCCAGCAGTGAATGGCAGGGGAACACTGAAGCTTTCTTT
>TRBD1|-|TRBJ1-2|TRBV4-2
CASSQDQTGGRGYTF
TGTGCCAGCAGCCAAGATCAAACAGGGGGCCGTGGCTACACCTTC
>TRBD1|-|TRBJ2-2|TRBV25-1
CASSESWGTANTGELFF
TGTGCCAGCAGTGAATCATGGGGGACAGCGAACACCGGGGAGCTGTTTTTT
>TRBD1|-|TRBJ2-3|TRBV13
CASSDAGQGADTQYF
TGTGCCAGCAGCGACGCTGGACAGGGAGCAGATACGCAGTATTTT
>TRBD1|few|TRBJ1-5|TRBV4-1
CASSQDDRDSNQPQHF
TGCGCCAGCAGCCAAGACGACAGGGATAGCAATCAGCCCCAGCATTTT
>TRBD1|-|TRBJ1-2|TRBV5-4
CASSLTSGQGVSDYGYTF
TGTGCCAGCAGCCTAACCTCAGGGCAGGGGGTATCGGACTATGGCTACACCTTC
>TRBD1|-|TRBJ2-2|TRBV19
CASSTPGTGAGELFF
TGTGCCAGTAGTACTCCCGGGACAGGGGCCGGGGAGCTGTTTTTT
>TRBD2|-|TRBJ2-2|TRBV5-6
CASSLGLAGPGELFF
TGTGCCAGCAGCTTGGGGCTAGCGGGACCCGGGGAGCTGTTTTTT
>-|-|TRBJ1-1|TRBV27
CASSLSRAIAEAFF
TGTGCCAGCAGTTTATCCCGGGCCATAGCGGAAGCTTTCTTT
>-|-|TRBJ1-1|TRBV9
CASSQGGQGQTEAFF
TGTGCCAGCAGCCAAGGAGGGCAGGGCCAAACTGAAGCTTTCTTT
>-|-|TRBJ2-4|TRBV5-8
CASTRRGFNIQYF
TGTGCCAGCACCCGACGCGGTTTTAACATTCAGTACTTC
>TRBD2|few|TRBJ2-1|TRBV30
CAWTQASGRGEAYNEQFF
TGTGCCTGGACCCAGGCTAGCGGGAGGGGTGAGGCCTACAATGAGCAGTTCTTC
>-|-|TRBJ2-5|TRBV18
CASSPPLAGRETQYF
TGTGCCAGCTCACCACCGCTGGCGGGAAGGGAGACCCAGTACTTC